This entry lists 18 T cell receptor beta chains sequenced from one sample in a study of kidney transplant recipient with SARS-CoV-2 infection. MiXCR was run by TCRdb on the reads, yielding one entry per CDR3 protein. The table has fewer than 250,000 distinct CDR3 sequences, under 30% seen once. Sequenced material: a blood sample, taken at baseline and on roughly day 110 from a kidney transplant recipient. These receptor sequences come from a young adult male patient who had COVID-19 and was a kidney transplant recipient. Some T cells may have come from the graft donor.

Ten or more counts support this clonotype. The J gene is TRBJ1-2, the V gene TRBV20-1, with TRBD1 matching over 7 bases. The CDR3 is 14 residues long. CDR1 is DFQATT and CDR2 is SNEGSKA in the germline V gene (reference sequence). V was pared by 2 bases and J by 4 bases, with 7 bases of the junction left unmatched. The CDR3 protein is CSARKTGWGYGYTF. The CDR3, as DNA: TGCAGTGCTAGAAAGACAGGGTGGGGCTATGGCTACACCTTC.

V gene TRBV6-2 or TRBV6-3 combines with J gene TRBJ2-3, with 8 nucleotides matching TRBD2. The CDR3 sequence is 18 residues long. V lost 2 bases, J lost 0 bases, and 10 bases stayed unmatched. The germline gives CDR1 MNHEY, CDR2 SVGEGT. The DNA for the CDR3 is TGTGCCAGCAGTTACCTTCGGGGGGGCACATCTAGCACAGATACGCAGTATTTT. Its protein product is CASSYLRGGTSSTDTQYF.

Turning to this clonotype: This could be a read error, since a much larger clone is one nucleotide away. The rearrangement links TRBV6-6 to TRBJ1-6; TRBD1 matches at 7 bases. The germline V gene has CDR1 MNHNY and CDR2 SVGAGI (reference sequence). The CDR3 is made up of 16 amino acids. Trimming took 2 bases from V and 7 from J; bases not matched to a gene: 8. CDR3 sequence reads: CASSYGPGQRNSPLHF. The CDR3 DNA is TGTGCCAGCAGTTACGGGCCGGGACAGCGGAATTCACCCCTCCACTTT.

Notes on this clonotype: A much bigger clone sits one base away, suggesting this may be a read error. This chain joins TRBV7-2 and TRBJ1-1; 8 bases fit TRBD1. The CDR3 is 14 residues long. Germline V gene sequence: CDR1 SGHTA, CDR2 FQGNSA. The CDR3 DNA is TGTGTCAGCAGCGGAGACAGGGGGAACACTGAAGCTTTCTTT. It is translated as CVSSGDRGNTEAFF. Using reference TRBV7-2 and TRBJ1-1 for the parts outside the CDR3, the full variable domain is GAGVSQSPSNKVTEKGKDVELRCDPISGHTALYWYRQSLGQGLEFLIYFQGNSAPDKSGLPSDRFSAERTGGSVSTLTIQRTQQEDSAVYLCVSSGDRGNTEAFFGQGTRLTVV.

At least ten counts were recorded for this clonotype. The J gene is TRBJ1-3, the V gene TRBV7-2, with no clear D. CDR1 and CDR2 (germline): SGHTA, FQGNSA. The germline V and J ends were trimmed by 6 bases and 4 bases, with 16 bases remaining between them. CDR3 length: 15 residues. CDR3 in amino acids: CASSMTGQAGNTIYF. Here the CDR3 DNA reads TGTGCCAGCAGTATGACCGGTCAAGCAGGAAACACCATATATTTT. Filled out from reference TRBV7-2 and TRBJ1-3, the complete variable domain reads GAGVSQSPSNKVTEKGKDVELRCDPISGHTALYWYRQSLGQGLEFLIYFQGNSAPDKSGLPSDRFSAERTGGSVSTLTIQRTQQEDSAVYLCASSMTGQAGNTIYFGEGSWLTVV.

The J gene is TRBJ2-3, the V gene TRBV19; D might be TRBD2 (5 bases). V lost 8 bases to trimming and J lost 4 bases, with 28 bases between them. This CDR3 has 18 residues. CDR1 is LNHDA, CDR2 SQIVND, per germline (reference sequence). DNA for the CDR3: TGTGCCAGTGGCCCCGGTATCAACCGGGATACTGCGGCAGATACGCAGTATTTT. It yields the protein CASGPGINRDTAADTQYF.

The chain links TRBV6-7 to TRBJ2-3; 7 bases agree with TRBD2. TRBV6-7 is given ORF status, its function remaining uncertain. The CDR3 loop spans 18 amino acids. DNA of the CDR3: TGTTCCCCCCCGGGGTGGGAGGGGTACAATTCTAGCACAGATACGCAGTATTTT. This encodes CSPPGWEGYNSSTDTQYF.

In this sample, this clonotype turned up many times. The chain is built from TRBV12-3 or TRBV12-4 and TRBJ2-7; perhaps TRBD2 as D (5 bases). The germline V and J ends were trimmed by 5 bases and 3 bases, with 17 bases remaining between them. The CDR3 sequence is 15 residues long. The CDR3 DNA sequence: TGTGCCAGCAGTCCTAGCTTCCTGGGTGACTACGAGCAGTACTTC. Its translation is CASSPSFLGDYEQYF.

This clonotype has a handful of counts. This may arise from a read error, as a much more abundant clone is one base away. The chain carries TRBV6-5 and TRBJ1-3; no firm D call. Between the trimmed V and J ends, which lost 5 bases and 4 bases, there was a span of 15 bases. Germline V gene sequence: CDR1 MNHEY, CDR2 SVGAGI. This CDR3 is built from 15 residues. DNA for the CDR3: TGTGCCAGCAGTGGAGTTGGCGGATCGGGAAACACCATATATTTT. Translating it yields CASSGVGGSGNTIYF.

At least ten counts were recorded for this clonotype. The genes are TRBV6-6 and TRBJ2-7; no clear D. The V and J ends lost 7 bases and 4 bases respectively, with 14 bases between them. From germline, CDR1 is MNHNY and CDR2 SVGAGI (reference sequence). CDR3 size: 13 residues. The CDR3 protein is CASNPGPPYEQYF. The CDR3 nucleotides are TGTGCCAGCAACCCTGGGCCACCTTACGAGCAGTACTTC.

This clonotype was observed a handful of times. The J gene is TRBJ1-2, the V gene TRBV4-2; D gene ambiguous. The length of the CDR3 is 14 residues. Deletions cut 1 base from V and 5 bases from J, with 11 bases between. Per the germline V gene, CDR1 is LGHNA and CDR2 is YNFKEQ. CDR3 loop: CASSQVSGNYGYTF. CDR3 DNA: TGTGCCAGCAGCCAAGTCTCGGGGAATTATGGCTACACCTTC.

Notes on this clonotype: A much larger clone differs from this one at a single base, so this may be a read error. The chain has TRBV16 and TRBJ1-2; D remains unclear. The CDR3 is made up of 17 amino acids. V was pared by 4 bases and J by 4 bases, with 22 bases between. Germline V gene lookup returns CDR1 KGHSY and CDR2 FQNENV. Here the CDR3 reads CASSLVTDVRKTYGYTF. Written as DNA, the CDR3 is TGTGCCAGCAGCCTAGTCACGGACGTTAGAAAGACCTATGGCTACACCTTC.

Ten or more counts support this clonotype. The V and J genes are TRBV25-1 and TRBJ1-2, with no clear D. CDR1 is MGHDK and CDR2 is SYGVNS in the germline V gene. V was cut by 5 bases and J by 4 bases, with 23 bases left in between. The CDR3 is made up of 17 amino acids. As DNA, the CDR3 is TGTGCCAGCAGTCGGGTACCAGAACTGGGAAAGACCTATGGCTACACCTTC. Protein sequence: CASSRVPELGKTYGYTF.

This clonotype was counted many times. The chain is built from TRBV7-9 and TRBJ1-1, with D unclear. The CDR3 covers 13 residues. V lost 2 bases and J lost 3, with 7 bases in between. Germline CDR1 SEHNR, CDR2 FQNEAQ (reference sequence). CDR3 nucleotides: TGTGCCAGCAGCTTACGGTGGGACACTGAAGCTTTCTTT. The encoded protein is CASSLRWDTEAFF.

This clonotype was seen only a few times. The chain links TRBV30 to TRBJ2-5; no clear D gene. The CDR3 sequence is 14 residues long. The germline V gene has CDR1 GTSNPN and CDR2 SVGIG (reference sequence). Between the trimmed V and J ends, which lost 6 bases and 5 bases, there was a span of 19 bases. The CDR3 loop reads CACLAAGLFETQYF. The CDR3 bases are TGTGCCTGTCTGGCGGCAGGTCTTTTCGAGACCCAGTACTTC.

This clonotype was recorded a few times. The germline gene is not matched at one end of the junction; a read error may be the cause. The chain links TRBV9 to TRBJ2-1; TRBD2 aligns across 14 bases. Germline values: CDR1 SGDLS, CDR2 YYNGEE. CDR3 size: 16 residues. In DNA form, the CDR3 reads TGTGCCGGCAGCGCGGGACTAGCGGGAGTTTACAATGAGCAGTTCTTC. It specifies CAGSAGLAGVYNEQFF.

This clonotype occurred many times. The chain links TRBV30 to TRBJ1-6; D perhaps matches TRBD1 (5 bases). In germline, CDR1 is GTSNPN, CDR2 SVGIG (reference sequence). CDR3 length: 16 amino acids. V was pared by 3 bases and J by 2 bases, with 14 bases between. The CDR3 spells CAWRGDSGPYNSPLHF. The CDR3 coding sequence is TGTGCCTGGAGGGGAGACAGTGGACCCTATAATTCACCCCTCCACTTT.

Note on this clonotype: A much larger clone differs by one base, so this may be a read error. The chain recombines TRBV18 with TRBJ1-2; TRBD1 is a possible D gene (6 bases). This CDR3 spans 13 amino acids. Germline V gene data show CDR1 as KGHSH and CDR2 as LQKENI. DNA of the CDR3: TGTGGCAGCTCCTTACAGGACAGTCGGGGCTACACCTTC. Translated, it gives CGSSLQDSRGYTF.